The 21 T cell receptor beta chains presented below share a single source sample, sequenced in a study of blood T cell repertoires in COVID-19. Sequencing was performed with immunoSEQ multiplex PCR; in TCRdb, only in-frame clones are kept and a portion is missing. This sample carries 120,000 or so clones, about 88% of them seen once, and the ten largest clones take more than 0.9%. Sequenced material: peripheral blood. All receptors come from an elderly woman with acute or convalescent COVID-19.

The rearrangement uses TRBV5-1 and TRBJ2-1; 8 bases fit TRBD1. In germline, CDR1 is SGHRS, CDR2 YFSETQ. With V trimmed by 2 bases and J by 2 bases, 9 bases remained unmatched. The CDR3 totals 17 residues. CDR3 region: CASSFNSPGQAYNEQFF. CDR3 DNA sequence: TGCGCCAGCAGCTTCAACTCGCCGGGACAGGCCTACAATGAGCAGTTCTTC.

This clone came up once. The rearrangement links TRBV7-8 to TRBJ1-5; D remains ambiguous. This CDR3 spans 15 amino acids. Trimming pared 1 base from V and 4 bases from J, leaving 11 bases between. The germline CDR1 and CDR2 sequences are SGHVS and FQNEAQ. This CDR3 is CASSLGGSQNQPQHF. CDR3 DNA sequence: TGTGCCAGCAGCTTAGGAGGCAGTCAAAATCAGCCCCAGCATTTT.

The chain has TRBV18 and TRBJ1-2; 7 bases line up with TRBD1. V lost 2 bases and J lost 4; bases outside the gene matches: 7. CDR1 KGHSH and CDR2 LQKENI come from the germline V gene. This CDR3 is built from 15 residues. The CDR3 is CASSPTIDRVYGYTF. For the CDR3, the DNA is TGTGCCAGCTCACCAACGATCGACAGGGTCTATGGCTACACCTTC.

V is TRBV7-6 and J is TRBJ2-5, with D perhaps TRBD2 (6 bases). Germline V gene data show CDR1 as SGHVS and CDR2 as FNYEAQ. With 0 bases removed from V and 4 bases from J, the gap between germline ends came to 12 bases. CDR3 length: 15 amino acids. DNA of the CDR3: TGTGCCAGCAGCTTAGCGGGAGGAAGTAGAGAGACCCAGTACTTC. Translating it yields CASSLAGGSRETQYF. The full variable domain, its missing parts supplied by reference TRBV7-6 and TRBJ2-5, is GAGVSQSPRYKVTKRGQDVALRCDPISGHVSLYWYRQALGQGPEFLTYFNYEAQQDKSGLPNDRFSAERPEGSISTLTIQRTEQRDSAMYRCASSLAGGSRETQYFGPGTRLLVL.

The chain uses TRBV6-5 and TRBJ1-6; 9 nucleotides line up with TRBD1. The CDR3 has 15 residues. V was pared by 5 bases and J by 7 bases, with 6 bases of the junction left unmatched. CDR1 and CDR2 (germline): MNHEY, SVGAGI. This chain's CDR3 is CASSIGTGLNSPLHF. Written as DNA, the CDR3 is TGTGCCAGCAGTATCGGGACAGGGTTAAATTCACCCCTCCACTTT.

V and J are TRBV7-2 and TRBJ1-2; 9 nucleotides line up with TRBD1. Germline V CDR1 and CDR2: SGHTA, FQGNSA. The V and J ends lost 2 bases and 8 bases, in that order; junction bases with no gene match: 9. The CDR3 extends over 15 amino acids. Written as DNA, the CDR3 is TGTGCCAGCAGCTTACTAATCCGGGACAGGGTCGGCTACACCTTC. It yields the protein CASSLLIRDRVGYTF.

The J gene is TRBJ1-2, the V gene TRBV5-4; TRBD1 aligns across 10 bases. V gave up 0 bases and J gave up 8 bases; unmatched junction bases: 10. From germline, CDR1 is SGHNT and CDR2 YYREEE (reference sequence). The CDR3 has 16 residues. The DNA of the CDR3 is TGTGCCAGCAGCTTGGACGACCCAGGGACAGGGGTGGGCTACACCTTC. Translating gives CASSLDDPGTGVGYTF.

The chain is built from TRBV10-3 and TRBJ1-2, with no clear D. The CDR3 is made up of 14 amino acids. Germline CDR1 and CDR2: ENHRY and SYGVKD. The ends were cut back, 1 base at V and 1 base at J, with 7 bases in the middle. CDR3 in DNA: TGTGCCATCAGTGAGTTCGTCAGTAACTATGGCTACACCTTC. Its protein product is CAISEFVSNYGYTF.

The chain links TRBV7-8 to TRBJ2-7; TRBD2 matches 11 bases. V trimming: 1 base; J trimming: 4 bases; junction bases outside the gene matches: 0. The CDR3 extends over 14 amino acids. Germline V CDR1 and CDR2: SGHVS, FQNEAQ. The CDR3 DNA reads TGTGCCAGCAGCTTAGGACTAGCGGGGTACGAGCAGTACTTC. Its translation: CASSLGLAGYEQYF.

V and J are TRBV10-3 and TRBJ2-1; 11 bases fit TRBD2. The CDR3 loop spans 16 amino acids. Looked up from germline, CDR1 is ENHRY and CDR2 is SYGVKD. V lost 7 bases to trimming and J lost 6 bases; unmatched junction nucleotides: 11. The CDR3 is CAITLAGGPLGNEQFF. CDR3 in DNA: TGTGCCATCACCTTAGCGGGAGGGCCCCTAGGCAATGAGCAGTTCTTC.

A note on this clone: The same CDR3 also results from other DNA sequences found in this sample. The chain links TRBV28 to TRBJ1-2; the match to TRBD1 covers 11 bases. V lost 5 bases and J lost 2; bases outside the gene matches: 1. Germline CDR1 reads MDHEN; CDR2 reads SYDVKM. This CDR3 spans 14 amino acids. The CDR3 reads CASSRTGGNYGYTF. The CDR3 DNA follows: TGTGCCAGCAGTCGGACAGGGGGCAACTATGGCTACACCTTC.

The chain is built from TRBV19 and TRBJ1-5; the D gene is possibly TRBD1 (6 bases). The CDR3 is 13 residues long. The germline V and J ends were trimmed by 3 bases and 7 bases, with 10 bases remaining between them. Germline V gives CDR1 LNHDA, CDR2 SQIVND (reference sequence). The chain's CDR3 is CASSIRGPQPQHF. CDR3 DNA sequence: TGTGCCAGTAGTATCAGGGGACCACAGCCCCAGCATTTT.

This clone has only a few counts. J is TRBJ1-5 and V is TRBV24-1, with 9 bases matching TRBD1. V was clipped by 2 bases and J by 7 bases; unmatched bases: 5. Germline lookup yields CDR1 KGHDR and CDR2 SFDVKD. CDR3 length equals 15 residues. CDR3 sequence: CATSDSDRGDQPQHF. As DNA, the CDR3 is TGTGCCACCAGTGATTCGGACAGGGGTGACCAGCCCCAGCATTTT.

This clone was seen once. This sequence joins TRBV4-3 and TRBJ1-6, with a weak D call TRBD1 (6 bases). CDR1 is LGHNA and CDR2 is YSLEER in the germline V gene. With 1 base removed from V and 7 bases from J, the gap between germline ends came to 8 bases. The CDR3 runs 14 residues. The CDR3, as DNA: TGCGCCAGCAGCCAAGGGACAGCGAATTCACCCCTCCACTTT. Translated: CASSQGTANSPLHF.

This chain joins TRBV27 and TRBJ1-2; D remains ambiguous. Trimming left V 5 bases short and J 4 bases short, with 11 bases between. Germline CDR1 is MNHEY and CDR2 is SMNVEV (reference sequence). The CDR3 has 13 amino acids. CDR3 sequence: CASSTPGVYGYTF. Written as DNA, the CDR3 is TGTGCCAGCAGTACCCCCGGGGTCTATGGCTACACCTTC.

This chain uses TRBV15 with TRBJ1-3, with a weak D call TRBD1 (5 bases). The CDR3 has 16 residues. Trimming cost V 0 bases and J 0 bases, with 9 bases left between them. CDR1 and CDR2 (germline): LNHNV, YYDKDF (reference sequence). The chain's CDR3 is CATSRDPQGSGNTIYF. The CDR3 DNA follows: TGTGCCACCAGCAGAGATCCGCAGGGCTCTGGAAACACCATATATTTT.

The chain couples TRBV13 to TRBJ2-7; 7 bases line up with TRBD1. The V gene's germline CDR1 is PRHDT and CDR2 FYEKMQ (reference sequence). The CDR3 spans 14 residues. The V segment lost 5 bases and the J segment 0 bases; nucleotides outside the gene matches: 4. The CDR3 DNA sequence: TGTGCCAGCAGCCAACAGGGGCGCTCCTACGAGCAGTACTTC. Its protein is CASSQQGRSYEQYF. Full variable domain (missing parts from reference TRBV13 and TRBJ2-7): AAGVIQSPRHLIKEKRETATLKCYPIPRHDTVYWYQQGPGQDPQFLISFYEKMQSDKGSIPDRFSAQQFSDYHSELNMSSLELGDSALYFCASSQQGRSYEQYFGPGTRLTVT.

The chain links TRBV5-4 to TRBJ2-3; the match to TRBD1 covers 11 bases. Germline trimming cut 4 bases from V and 4 bases from J; bases unmatched to any gene: 5. This CDR3 is built from 15 residues. The V gene's germline CDR1 is SGHNT and CDR2 YYREEE (reference sequence). The CDR3 DNA follows: TGTGCCAGCAGCCCGGACAGGGGGCTAGCAGATACGCAGTATTTT. This codes for CASSPDRGLADTQYF.

As regards this clone: The same CDR3 arises from other DNA sequences in this sample as well. The gene calls are TRBV5-1 and TRBJ2-3; possible D gene TRBD2, 5 bases. Looked up from germline, CDR1 is SGHRS and CDR2 is YFSETQ. V was pared by 0 bases and J by 0 bases, with 8 bases between. The CDR3 totals 15 residues. CDR3 sequence reads: CASSLAGYSTDTQYF. In nucleotides, the CDR3 is TGCGCCAGCAGCTTGGCGGGATATAGCACAGATACGCAGTATTTT.

J is TRBJ1-1 and V is TRBV6-5, with D perhaps matching TRBD1 (6 bases). Germline V CDR1 and CDR2: MNHEY, SVGAGI. The ends were cut back, 6 bases at V and 4 bases at J, with 12 bases in the middle. The CDR3 spans 13 residues. The CDR3 nucleotides read TGTGCCAGCAGACAGAGGGGGACCACTGAAGCTTTCTTT. Protein sequence: CASRQRGTTEAFF.

J is TRBJ2-7 and V is TRBV5-8; D might be TRBD1 (5 bases). V was shortened by 0 bases and J by 9 bases, with 10 bases between the two germline ends. The CDR3 length is 12 residues. Germline V gene sequence: CDR1 SGHTS, CDR2 YDEGEE. The chain's CDR3 is CASSLAGLGQYF. As DNA, the CDR3 is TGTGCCAGCAGCTTGGCAGGGCTTGGGCAGTACTTC.